This T cell receptor beta chain was sequenced for a study of T cell responses to AZD1222 COVID-19 vaccine. Germline trimming cut 6 bases from V and 6 bases from J; bases unmatched to any gene: 4. Germline V gene lookup returns CDR1 MNHEY and CDR2 SVGAGI. This CDR3 contains 13 residues. Study conclusions and caveats: When two AZD1222 doses had been given, Spike-specific TCR breadth and depth rose.

Clones were sequenced by immunoSEQ multiplex PCR, and TCRdb holds only the in-frame ones, with some missing. The sample lists some 74,000 clones; 70% to 90% were seen once. Comment on this clone: Antigen unknown.

The TCR was taken from an adult who received the AZD1222 COVID-19 vaccine. This sample comprised peripheral blood, obtained 28 days after the second AZD1222 dose. The rearrangement joins TRBV6-5 to TRBJ1-5; TRBD1 matches 8 bases. CDR3 amino acids: CASRDRVAQPQHF. The CDR3 nucleotides read TGTGCCAGCAGGGACAGGGTGGCTCAGCCCCAGCATTTT.